Shown below are 22 T cell receptor beta chains from a single sample sequenced in a study of shared clonotypes between healthy human individuals. Generated by immunoSEQ multiplex PCR, the TCRdb table keeps only in-frame clones and is missing some. The table shows over 400,000 clones, with 81% occurring only once. Sequencing was carried out using PBMCs. Receptors were obtained from a woman aged 40 to 50 in good health. Some clones in this sample may be carry-over from other donors' samples.

In regard to this clone: A read error is the likely source, as a far larger clone sits one nucleotide away. The CDR3 does not end in the conserved phenylalanine or tryptophan, so this is likely a read error. Distinct nucleotide sequences in the sample also encode this CDR3. This sequence joins TRBV29-1 and TRBJ2-2; a weak D match, TRBD1 (6 bases). Germline CDR1 reads SQVTM; CDR2 reads ANQGSEA. The CDR3 is 14 amino acids. The V gene lost 7 bases and the J gene lost 0 bases, with 12 bases spanning the gap. The CDR3 DNA reads TGCAGCGGGGACGGGACACCGAACACCGGGGAGCTGTTTTCT. This codes for CSGDGTPNTGELFS.

V gene TRBV5-4 combines with J gene TRBJ2-1; 10 nucleotides match TRBD1. CDR1 is SGHNT and CDR2 is YYREEE in the germline V gene (reference sequence). The trim removed 4 bases at V and 6 bases at J, leaving 13 bases unmatched. The CDR3 covers 17 residues. The DNA for the CDR3 is TGTGCCAGCAGCCCCGGGACAGGGGCTTCTTGGGGCAATGAGCAGTTCTTC. Encoded protein: CASSPGTGASWGNEQFF.

V usage is TRBV4-3 and J usage is TRBJ2-6; D remains ambiguous. The germline V gene encodes CDR1 LGHNA and CDR2 YSLEER. This CDR3 spans 16 amino acids. Trimming cost V 4 bases and J 4 bases, with 14 bases left between them. The CDR3 coding sequence is TGCGCCAGCAGCCGGAAGAGGACCCCGGGGGCCAACGTCCTGACTTTC. Translation gives CASSRKRTPGANVLTF.

CDR3 nucleotides: TGTGCCAGCAGCTTTTTTCCCCTCGCCGGGGAGCTGTTTTTT. It specifies CASSFFPLAGELFF. This chain connects TRBV7-3 to TRBJ2-2; D not certain. In germline, CDR1 is SGHTA, CDR2 FQGTGA. This CDR3 has 14 amino acids. Trimming took 3 bases from V and 6 from J, leaving 11 bases between them.

This rearrangement joins TRBV28 to TRBJ1-5; tentative D call: TRBD1 (5 bases). With 6 bases removed from V and 4 bases from J, the gap between germline ends came to 7 bases. The CDR3 has 12 amino acids. Germline values: CDR1 MDHEN, CDR2 SYDVKM. CDR3 protein: CASRGPNQPQHF. The CDR3 DNA sequence: TGTGCCAGCAGGGGGCCTAATCAGCCCCAGCATTTT.

Concerning this clone: Since a far larger clone is one base different, this is likely a read error. This sample includes further DNA sequences coding for the same CDR3. The CDR3: CASSPRTSGTYEQYF. The DNA for the CDR3 is TGCGCCAGCAGCCCCCGGACTAGCGGGACCTACGAGCAGTACTTC. This chain links TRBV7-2 with TRBJ2-7; 12 bases fit TRBD2. The V gene's germline CDR1 is SGHTA and CDR2 FQGNSA. There are 15 residues in the CDR3.

The chain links TRBV4-3 to TRBJ1-4; no firm D call. The CDR3 is made up of 13 amino acids. Germline V gene data show CDR1 as LGHNA and CDR2 as YSLEER. V lost 0 bases, J lost 8 bases, and 7 bases lay in between. The CDR3, as DNA: TGCGCCAGCAGCCAAGACATTCAGGAAAAACTGTTTTTT. It encodes CASSQDIQEKLFF.

A word on this clone: This sequence is one base from a far larger clone and is likely a read error. It is likely a read error, because the conserved phenylalanine at the end of the CDR3 is missing. The chain carries TRBV4-1 and TRBJ2-7; 9 nucleotides line up with TRBD1. V was clipped by 1 base and J by 5 bases; unmatched bases: 6. Per the germline V gene, CDR1 is MGHRA and CDR2 is YSYEKL. The CDR3 loop spans 15 amino acids. CDR3 sequence (DNA): TGCGCCAGCAGCCAAGCGGCACAGGGGGCTGACGAGCAGTACCTC. This sequence encodes CASSQAAQGADEQYL.

This rearrangement joins TRBV29-1 to TRBJ2-5; 10 nucleotides line up with TRBD2. CDR3 size: 15 residues. Germline V gene lookup returns CDR1 SQVTM and CDR2 ANQGSEA. V lost 6 bases and J lost 7; bases outside the gene matches: 14. CDR3 bases: TGCAGCGTCGGTAGTGCTAGCGGGAGATTCCGGACCCAGTACTTC. It is translated as CSVGSASGRFRTQYF.

A note on this clone: This likely came from a read error, as a far larger clone is one base away. At the DNA level, this CDR3 is encoded by other sequences in the same sample as well. The chain uses TRBV9 and TRBJ2-7, with D possibly being TRBD1 or TRBD2 (5 bases each). Per germline, CDR1 SGDLS and CDR2 YYNGEE. Trimming pared 0 bases from V and 5 bases from J, leaving 12 bases between. The CDR3 is 14 residues long. CDR3 region: CASSVAAARDEQYF. Written as DNA, the CDR3 is TGTGCCAGCAGCGTAGCAGCGGCCAGGGACGAGCAGTACTTC.

This clone was recorded once. The V gene is TRBV2, the J gene TRBJ1-3, with 8 bases identical to TRBD1. CDR1 is SNHLY, CDR2 FYNNEI, per germline. The J segment lost 3 bases and the V segment lost 6 bases, leaving 4 bases of the junction unmatched. This CDR3 comprises 14 residues. The chain's CDR3 is CASRTGAGGNTIYF. Written as DNA, the CDR3 is TGTGCCAGCAGGACAGGGGCTGGTGGAAACACCATATATTTT.

V usage is TRBV18 and J usage is TRBJ1-1, with D unresolved. Germline V gives CDR1 KGHSH, CDR2 LQKENI. This CDR3 has 12 residues. Trimming removed 6 bases from V and 4 bases from J, with 9 bases in between. The CDR3 sequence: CASSLRATEAFF. Written as DNA, the CDR3 is TGTGCCAGCTCCCTTCGTGCCACTGAAGCTTTCTTT. The complete variable domain, with remaining parts taken from reference TRBV18 and TRBJ1-1, reads NAGVMQNPRHLVRRRGQEARLRCSPMKGHSHVYWYRQLPEEGLKFMVYLQKENIIDESGMPKERFSAEFPKEGPSILRIQQVVRGDSAAYFCASSLRATEAFFGQGTRLTVV.

CDR3 region: CASSPYRGEVYEQYF. In nucleotides, the CDR3 is TGTGCCAGCAGCCCCTACAGGGGTGAAGTGTACGAGCAGTACTTC. The chain employs TRBV25-1 and TRBJ2-7; 7 nucleotides match TRBD1. There are 15 residues in the CDR3. Germline-derived CDR1 and CDR2 are MGHDK and SYGVNS. V shed 6 bases, J shed 4 bases, and the junction held 12 bases outside the gene matches.

The CDR3 loop reads CASSLTYSGSVNTGELFF. As DNA, the CDR3 is TGTGCCAGCAGCTTAACTTATAGCGGGAGTGTGAACACCGGGGAGCTGTTTTTT. The rearrangement links TRBV7-3 to TRBJ2-2, with 9 bases aligning to TRBD2. Germline CDR1 and CDR2: SGHTA and FQGTGA. This CDR3 has 18 amino acids. Unmatched junction bases numbered 6, after V lost 0 bases and J lost 1 base.

With respect to this clone: With only one base between it and a far larger clone, this is likely a read error. V gene TRBV5-8 combines with J gene TRBJ2-3; 9 nucleotides align to TRBD2. Germline V gene data show CDR1 as SGHTS and CDR2 as YDEGEE. CDR3 length equals 17 residues. The CDR3 reads CASSLLAGITSTGTQYF. CDR3 nucleotide sequence: TGTGCCAGCAGCTTACTAGCGGGCATTACTAGCACAGGTACGCAGTATTTT.

A remark on this clone: The germline gene is not matched at one end of the junction; a read error may be the cause. The V and J genes are TRBV30 and TRBJ1-3; no reliable D call. Per germline, CDR1 GTSNPN and CDR2 SVGIG (reference sequence). CDR3 length: 11 residues. CDR3 DNA sequence: TGTGCCTGGAAGGCGGGAACCACCATATATTTT. Amino acids: CAWKAGTTIYF.

The chain carries TRBV29-1 and TRBJ2-5; TRBD1 is a possible D gene (5 bases). V was clipped by 6 bases and J by 2 bases, with 10 bases between them. The length of the CDR3 is 12 residues. In germline, CDR1 is SQVTM, CDR2 ANQGSEA. The DNA of the CDR3 is TGCAGCGTGGGGCGGATGCAAGAGACCCAGTACTTC. Translating it yields CSVGRMQETQYF.

The chain carries TRBV6-6 and TRBJ2-5; 7 nucleotides match TRBD2. The ends lost 10 bases at V and 5 bases at J; junction bases unmatched: 10. CDR3 length: 13 residues. The germline gives CDR1 MNHNY, CDR2 SVGAGI (reference sequence). The CDR3 DNA reads as TGTGCCACCATCCCTAGCGGTGATGAGACCCAGTACTTC. Its translation: CATIPSGDETQYF.

The chain couples TRBV30 to TRBJ2-7, with D perhaps being TRBD1 or TRBD2 (5 bases each). The CDR3 is made up of 14 amino acids. Trimming removed 4 bases from V and 5 bases from J, with 18 bases in between. CDR1 GTSNPN and CDR2 SVGIG come from the germline V gene (reference sequence). CDR3 residues: CAWTTSGTDDEQYF. Here the CDR3 DNA reads TGTGCCTGGACTACCTCCGGGACCGACGACGAGCAGTACTTC. The full variable domain, completed using reference TRBV30 and TRBJ2-7, is SQTIHQWPATLVQPVGSPLSLECTVEGTSNPNLYWYRQAAGRGLQLLFYSVGIGQISSEVPQNLSASRPQDRQFILSSKKLLLSDSGFYLCAWTTSGTDDEQYFGPGTRLTVT.

The rearrangement links TRBV19 to TRBJ1-5; unclear D gene. In germline, CDR1 is LNHDA, CDR2 SQIVND (reference sequence). This CDR3 has 15 residues. The V end lost 4 bases, the J end lost 0 bases, and 10 bases lay between the germline ends. This CDR3 is CASSTPRDSNQPQHF. The CDR3 DNA reads as TGTGCCAGTAGTACCCCCCGGGATAGCAATCAGCCCCAGCATTTT. The full variable domain, with the rest looked up from reference TRBV19 and TRBJ1-5, is DGGITQSPKYLFRKEGQNVTLSCEQNLNHDAMYWYRQDPGQGLRLIYYSQIVNDFQKGDIAEGYSVSREKKESFPLTVTSAQKNPTAFYLCASSTPRDSNQPQHFGDGTRLSIL.

Comments on this clone: A far bigger clonotype differs at one base, so this is likely a read error. In DNA, the CDR3 is TGCGCCAGCAGCTCGGACGGGTACCTGGCGCAGAACTATGGCTACACCTTC. Its protein is CASSSDGYLAQNYGYTF. The chain is built from TRBV5-1 and TRBJ1-2; D call uncertain. Germline loops: CDR1 SGHRS, CDR2 YFSETQ. The length of the CDR3 is 17 residues. Trimming shortened V by 3 bases and J by 2 bases, and 20 bases separated the two germline ends.

J is TRBJ1-1 and V is TRBV18, with D tentatively TRBD1 (5 bases). V shed 4 bases and J shed 3 bases, with 12 bases lying between them. Germline V gene data show CDR1 as KGHSH and CDR2 as LQKENI. The CDR3 totals 14 residues. The CDR3: CASSQAGLDTEAFF. The CDR3 DNA is TGTGCCAGCTCACAGGCAGGGCTGGACACTGAAGCTTTCTTT. Full variable domain (missing parts from reference TRBV18 and TRBJ1-1): NAGVMQNPRHLVRRRGQEARLRCSPMKGHSHVYWYRQLPEEGLKFMVYLQKENIIDESGMPKERFSAEFPKEGPSILRIQQVVRGDSAAYFCASSQAGLDTEAFFGQGTRLTVV.